This section outlines one T cell receptor beta chain sequence together with its context. Its target is not known. Clones were read by immunoSEQ multiplex PCR, and TCRdb kept only the in-frame ones, dropping some. There are under 95,000 clones in the sample; around 83% occur only once, and about 8.6% lies in the top ten. The data derive from a study of PD-L1 blockade in urothelial cancer. Whole-study context: Every 3 weeks, patients received intravenous atezolizumab 1,200 mg, beginning 2014. Blood samples had a median of approximately 150,000 T cells, 75,000 to 90,000 unique TCRs, and clonality around 0.08. Study results and limitations: When measured at 3 weeks, tumor-associated blood clones expanded more in durable-benefit patients.

Sample time point: pretreatment peripheral blood. The sequence derives from a woman in her 70s with urothelial cancer. Sequencing used PBMCs, obtained around atezolizumab (anti-PD-L1) treatment.

CDR3 sequence reads: CASSLVRRGPYNEQFF. CDR3 nucleotides: TGTGCCAGCAGCTTAGTCAGGAGGGGCCCCTACAATGAGCAGTTCTTC. The V gene is TRBV11-2, the J gene TRBJ2-1, with D tentatively TRBD2 (6 bases). This CDR3 is built from 16 residues. Trimming cost V 1 base and J 2 bases, with 12 bases left between them. Per the germline V gene, CDR1 is SGHAT and CDR2 is FQNNGV.